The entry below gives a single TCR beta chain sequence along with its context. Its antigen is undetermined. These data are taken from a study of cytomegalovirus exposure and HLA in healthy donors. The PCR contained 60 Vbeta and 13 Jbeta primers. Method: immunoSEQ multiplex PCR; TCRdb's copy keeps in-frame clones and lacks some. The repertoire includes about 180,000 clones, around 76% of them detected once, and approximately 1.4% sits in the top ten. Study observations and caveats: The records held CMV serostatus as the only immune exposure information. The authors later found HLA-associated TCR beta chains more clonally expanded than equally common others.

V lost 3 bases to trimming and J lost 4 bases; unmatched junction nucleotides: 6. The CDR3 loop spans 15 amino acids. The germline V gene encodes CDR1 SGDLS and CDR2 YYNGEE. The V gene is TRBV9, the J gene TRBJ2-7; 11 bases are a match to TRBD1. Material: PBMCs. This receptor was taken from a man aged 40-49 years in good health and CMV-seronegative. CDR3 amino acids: CASSEEDRGRYEQYF. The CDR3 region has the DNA TGTGCCAGCAGCGAAGAGGACAGGGGGCGATACGAGCAGTACTTC.